The rows below give T cell receptor beta chains drawn from one sample of a study of shared clonotypes between healthy human individuals. The data were produced by immunoSEQ multiplex PCR, yet TCRdb's version contains in-frame clones alone and is incomplete. The table records some 450,000 clones, around 77% of them present only once. Sequencing was performed on PBMCs. The receptors were sampled from a woman aged 35 to 49 in good health. Some clones in this sample may be carry-over from other donors' samples. CDR3s leave out the opening cysteine and the closing phenylalanine or tryptophan. Fields, in order: D gene, clone size, J gene, V gene, CDR3 protein. The D gene is left open where the match is weak. Some rows have no size entry. The others give once, few or many, or a class for an expanded clone.

d_gene: TRBD1; abundance: -; j_gene: TRBJ2-3; v_gene: TRBV9; CDR3aa: ASSAGTANTDTQY
d_gene: TRBD2; abundance: once; j_gene: TRBJ2-3; v_gene: TRBV5-4; CDR3aa: ASSLRLAGGADTQY
d_gene: TRBD1; abundance: -; j_gene: TRBJ1-3; v_gene: TRBV4-1; CDR3aa: ASRSDRAAGNTIY
d_gene: -; abundance: -; j_gene: TRBJ2-2; v_gene: TRBV4-1; CDR3aa: ASSRTRLVRGPGELF
d_gene: TRBD1; abundance: -; j_gene: TRBJ2-3; v_gene: TRBV6-1; CDR3aa: ASSGRDKGADTQY
d_gene: -; abundance: -; j_gene: TRBJ2-1; v_gene: TRBV7-7; CDR3aa: ASSRGEGRYNEQF
d_gene: -; abundance: once; j_gene: TRBJ1-2; v_gene: TRBV11-2; CDR3aa: ASSLPARTETNYGYT
d_gene: -; abundance: few; j_gene: TRBJ1-1; v_gene: TRBV18; CDR3aa: ASSPPNSMNTEAF
d_gene: -; abundance: -; j_gene: TRBJ2-5; v_gene: TRBV30; CDR3aa: AWSVGGGDETQY
d_gene: TRBD2; abundance: -; j_gene: TRBJ2-7; v_gene: TRBV9; CDR3aa: ASSVEGTSGYEQY
d_gene: -; abundance: -; j_gene: TRBJ2-5; v_gene: TRBV4-1; CDR3aa: ASSQYGTRETQY
d_gene: -; abundance: -; j_gene: TRBJ1-1; v_gene: TRBV19; CDR3aa: ASSIADISTEAF
d_gene: TRBD2; abundance: -; j_gene: TRBJ2-7; v_gene: TRBV5-4; CDR3aa: ASSTRTSGYEQY
d_gene: TRBD2; abundance: -; j_gene: TRBJ2-5; v_gene: TRBV4-3; CDR3aa: ASSQGRAGVGETQY
d_gene: TRBD1; abundance: -; j_gene: TRBJ1-2; v_gene: TRBV6-6; CDR3aa: ASSYADRVNGYT
d_gene: -; abundance: -; j_gene: TRBJ2-3; v_gene: TRBV5-1; CDR3aa: ASSLGPVSTDTQY
d_gene: -; abundance: -; j_gene: TRBJ2-3; v_gene: TRBV2; CDR3aa: ASRDDSHTQY
d_gene: -; abundance: -; j_gene: TRBJ2-7; v_gene: TRBV4-1; CDR3aa: ASSPGLAIPYEQY
d_gene: TRBD2; abundance: medium-sized; j_gene: TRBJ2-1; v_gene: TRBV29-1; CDR3aa: SVESGRGNEQF
d_gene: TRBD2; abundance: -; j_gene: TRBJ2-1; v_gene: TRBV5-1; CDR3aa: ASHPGTSGRANEQF
d_gene: TRBD1; abundance: -; j_gene: TRBJ1-5; v_gene: TRBV28; CDR3aa: ASSNYRGDRNQPQH
d_gene: TRBD2; abundance: many; j_gene: TRBJ2-3; v_gene: TRBV4-3; CDR3aa: ASSPGLAGEGTDTQY